This TCR beta chain comes out of a study of CD8+CD57+ T cells in acquired aplastic anemia. Study-level background: Mean yield of DNA from sorted CD4+ and CD8+ cells was about 3.2 ug.

This CDR3 contains 15 residues. Germline values: CDR1 ENHRY, CDR2 SYGVKD. The V segment lost 7 bases and the J segment 3 bases; nucleotides outside the gene matches: 7. Patients included in sequencing had previously demonstrated CD8+CD57+ cell expansion by flow cytometry. There were no patients without severe acquired aplastic anemia. CDR3 and TCR beta VDJ profiling relied on a genomic DNA template. TCRdb passed the reads through MiXCR, listing each CDR3 protein once. The table records over 150,000 distinct CDR3 sequences, around half of them present only once. This clonotype was found many times. What was sequenced was sorted CD4+, CD8+, or CD8+CD57+ T cells (not recorded which) from PBMCs. The V and J genes are TRBV10-3 and TRBJ2-3; 10 nucleotides match TRBD2. The origin of this receptor is a human donor with aplastic anemia. The CDR3 sequence is CAIKPSGSNTDTQYF. CDR3 coding DNA: TGTGCCATCAAACCTAGCGGGAGTAATACAGATACGCAGTATTTT.